The 27 T cell receptor beta chains below come from one sample, sequenced in a study of regulatory T cells in long-lasting Graves disease. Combining iRepertoire HTBI primers with Arm-PCR of CDR3 regions, the authors built TCR beta libraries. Each CDR3 protein gets one entry after TCRdb re-called the multiplex PCR reads with MiXCR. This table has approximately 490,000 distinct CDR3 sequences, about 17% appearing once. Time point: newly diagnosed GD, antithyroid drugs for less than 3 months. Following extraction of RNA from PBMCs, that RNA was used to make the TCR library. This sample was also put to use in a study of T cells in Graves' hyperthyroidism and ophthalmopathy.

Sequenced material: peripheral blood mononuclear cells (PBMCs), taken at new diagnosis, from a patient treated with antithyroid drugs. The receptors stem from a man aged 40-49 years with Graves disease.

Ten or more counts support this clonotype. CDR3 DNA: TGTGCCAGCAGCGTAGATGTGGGCAGGGGCTACGAGCAGTACTTC. Translation gives CASSVDVGRGYEQYF. This chain uses TRBV9 with TRBJ2-7; tentatively, D is TRBD1 (6 bases). The V gene's germline CDR1 is SGDLS and CDR2 YYNGEE. The length of the CDR3 is 15 residues. V lost 0 bases, J lost 3 bases, and 13 bases lay in between. The variable domain in full, completed from reference TRBV9 and TRBJ2-7, reads DSGVTQTPKHLITATGQRVTLRCSPRSGDLSVYWYQQSLDQGLQFLIQYYNGEERAKGNILERFSAQQFPDLHSELNLSSLELGDSALYFCASSVDVGRGYEQYFGPGTRLTVT.

This clonotype was seen many times. The chain links TRBV12-3 or TRBV12-4 to TRBJ1-5; tentatively, D is TRBD1 (5 bases). The germline V and J ends were trimmed by 4 bases and 0 bases, with 16 bases remaining between them. This CDR3 spans 17 amino acids. The CDR3, as DNA: TGTGCCAGCAGTTGGGGGTTCGGTTTAAATAGCAATCAGCCCCAGCATTTT. This codes for CASSWGFGLNSNQPQHF.

Written as DNA, the CDR3 is TGTGCCTGGAGTGTACGCACAGGGGAAAAGGGCTACACCTTC. Translating it yields CAWSVRTGEKGYTF. The chain is built from TRBV30 and TRBJ1-2, with 7 bases aligning to TRBD1. The CDR3 covers 14 residues. The germline CDR1 and CDR2 sequences are GTSNPN and SVGIG (reference sequence). The junction had 9 bases not matched to a gene; V was cut back by 0 bases and J by 8 bases.

This clonotype came up many times. V and J are TRBV24-1 and TRBJ2-1; 12 bases are a match to TRBD2. The germline CDR1 and CDR2 sequences are KGHDR and SFDVKD. Trimming removed 6 bases from V and 9 bases from J; junction bases left unmatched: 5. This CDR3 has 14 residues. CDR3 loop: CATSLLAGGGEQFF. The CDR3 bases are TGTGCCACCAGTCTGCTAGCGGGAGGGGGTGAGCAGTTCTTC.

The count of this clonotype is one. The CDR3 region has the DNA TGTGCCACTTTTCCGGGACAGGGGACCTACGAGCAGTACTTC. Translating gives CATFPGQGTYEQYF. The chain is built from TRBV24-1 and TRBJ2-7; 10 bases are a match to TRBD1. The CDR3 runs to 14 residues. Trimming cost V 10 bases and J 2 bases; bases outside gene matches: 7. The germline V gene has CDR1 KGHDR and CDR2 SFDVKD.

This clonotype occurred many times. The gene calls are TRBV20-1 and TRBJ2-7; D unresolved. V lost 8 bases and J 3 bases, leaving 20 bases between the germline ends. Germline-derived CDR1 and CDR2 are DFQATT and SNEGSKA (reference sequence). The length of the CDR3 is 14 residues. The CDR3 spells CSSLGLAAYYEQYF. The CDR3 bases are TGCAGTTCCCTTGGGCTGGCGGCCTACTACGAGCAGTACTTC.

The chain links TRBV12-5 to TRBJ2-7; 8 bases are a match to TRBD1. CDR3 length: 14 residues. Germline CDR1 is LGHNT and CDR2 is FRNRAP. Trimming took 6 bases from V and 6 from J; bases not matched to a gene: 10. Here the CDR3 reads CASGPRTGSSEQYF. DNA of the CDR3: TGTGCTAGTGGCCCTAGGACAGGGAGTAGCGAGCAGTACTTC.

As concerns this clonotype: A read error is possible here, since a much larger clone lies one base away. This chain links TRBV7-2 with TRBJ2-1, with D perhaps TRBD1 (5 bases). The CDR3 length is 16 residues. Germline V gene data show CDR1 as SGHTA and CDR2 as FQGNSA. Trimming pared 5 bases from V and 4 bases from J, leaving 18 bases between. For the CDR3, the DNA is TGTGCCAGCAGCCAAACAATGGGGCCTGGGTACAATGAGCAGTTCTTC. Its translation: CASSQTMGPGYNEQFF.

This clonotype was counted at least ten times. The V call is TRBV28, the J call TRBJ2-3, with TRBD1 matching over 8 bases. CDR1 and CDR2 from the germline V gene are MDHEN and SYDVKM. The length of the CDR3 is 15 residues. The V segment lost 5 bases and the J segment 3 bases; nucleotides outside the gene matches: 7. The CDR3 region has the DNA TGTGCCAGCAGTGCCCCAGGGGGCGCGACAGATACGCAGTATTTT. This sequence encodes CASSAPGGATDTQYF.

The chain combines TRBV4-2 with TRBJ2-7, with a tentative D call TRBD1 (6 bases). Trimming left V 4 bases short and J 5 bases short, with 18 bases between. The V gene's germline CDR1 is LGHNA and CDR2 YNFKEQ. The CDR3 length is 15 residues. This chain's CDR3 is CASSPLRDILDEQYF. The CDR3 DNA sequence: TGTGCCAGCAGCCCACTCCGGGACATCCTAGACGAGCAGTACTTC.

This clonotype has a count of ten or more. The chain is built from TRBV3-1 and TRBJ1-1; the match to TRBD1 covers 10 bases. Germline V CDR1 and CDR2: LGHDT, YNNKEL (reference sequence). The CDR3 loop spans 15 amino acids. V was clipped by 4 bases and J by 0 bases; unmatched bases: 2. CDR3 amino acids: CASSRTGGLNTEAFF. CDR3 in DNA: TGTGCCAGCAGCCGGACAGGGGGACTGAACACTGAAGCTTTCTTT.

This clonotype came up many times. J is TRBJ2-5 and V is TRBV7-2; TRBD2 aligns across 10 bases. The CDR3 is made up of 15 amino acids. Germline trimming cut 4 bases from V and 4 bases from J; bases unmatched to any gene: 6. Germline V lookup: CDR1 SGHTA, CDR2 FQGNSA. CDR3 amino acids: CASSSLAGAPETQYF. The CDR3 region has the DNA TGTGCCAGCAGCTCCCTAGCGGGAGCCCCAGAGACCCAGTACTTC.

This chain links TRBV7-3 with TRBJ2-3; 13 positions agree with TRBD2. Trimming cost V 5 bases and J 6 bases; bases outside gene matches: 29. This CDR3 region has 23 residues. CDR1 and CDR2 (germline): SGHTA, FQGTGA. This chain's CDR3 is CASSPLNHKRTALAGGPRDTQYF. CDR3 nucleotides: TGTGCCAGCAGCCCCCTTAATCATAAGCGGACTGCACTAGCGGGAGGGCCTCGGGATACGCAGTATTTT.

This clonotype was detected many times. CDR3 coding DNA: TGTGCCAGCAGTTACTACTGGGACAGGGGTTTCAACTACAATGAGCAGTTCTTC. Protein: CASSYYWDRGFNYNEQFF. The rearrangement links TRBV6-2 or TRBV6-3 to TRBJ2-1; 10 bases agree with TRBD1. This CDR3 contains 18 residues. After removal of 1 base from V and 3 bases from J, the junction contained 9 bases not matched to a gene. Germline values: CDR1 MNHEY, CDR2 SVGEGT.

This clonotype has ten or more counts. The rearrangement links TRBV20-1 to TRBJ2-7; 8 nucleotides match TRBD1. CDR1 is DFQATT and CDR2 is SNEGSKA in the germline V gene (reference sequence). V was clipped by 1 base and J by 7 bases; unmatched bases: 9. The length of the CDR3 is 14 residues. As DNA, the CDR3 is TGCAGTGCTAGAGTAACTCCAGGGGGCGAAGAGCAGTACTTC. This codes for CSARVTPGGEEQYF.

This clonotype appeared a few times. A read error may be the cause here, since a much bigger clone is one base away. The rearrangement joins TRBV11-2 to TRBJ2-3, with D possibly being TRBD1 (6 bases). The better agreement between TRBJ2-7 and the DNA end casts doubt on the J call. The CDR3 is 15 residues long. Germline V CDR1 and CDR2: SGHAT, FQNNGV. The CDR3 reads CASNPRPRTDYEQYF. The CDR3 coding sequence is TGTGCCAGCAACCCACGCCCCCGGACAGACTACGAGCAGTACTTC.

This clonotype was counted ten times or more. J is TRBJ2-7 and V is TRBV28; D is perhaps TRBD2 (5 bases). The CDR3 is made up of 15 amino acids. V was pared by 5 bases and J by 0 bases, with 14 bases between. Germline V gene lookup returns CDR1 MDHEN and CDR2 SYDVKM. In DNA form, the CDR3 reads TGTGCCAGCAGTCTCCCGACGGGAAGCTCCTACGAGCAGTACTTC. It translates to CASSLPTGSSYEQYF. Full variable domain (missing parts from reference TRBV28 and TRBJ2-7): DVKVTQSSRYLVKRTGEKVFLECVQDMDHENMFWYRQDPGLGLRLIYFSYDVKMKEKGDIPEGYSVSREKKERFSLILESASTNQTSMYLCASSLPTGSSYEQYFGPGTRLTVT.

This clonotype was picked up many times. The CDR3 region has the DNA TGTGCCAGCAGTCGACCTTTGACGAGCACAGATACGCAGTATTTT. Translation gives CASSRPLTSTDTQYF. The chain joins TRBV28 to TRBJ2-3; D is ambiguous. The CDR3 length is 15 residues. The V gene's germline CDR1 is MDHEN and CDR2 SYDVKM. V lost 5 bases, J lost 0 bases, and 12 bases lay in between.

This clonotype occurred many times. Its ends do not fully match the called genes, so a read error is possible. The chain carries TRBV5-1 and TRBJ2-5; tentative D call: TRBD1 (6 bases). CDR1 is SGHRS and CDR2 is YFSETQ in the germline V gene. The CDR3 is made up of 12 amino acids. CDR3 sequence (DNA): TGTGCCAGCAGCTACAGGGAAGAGACCCAGTACTTC. Translated, it gives CASSYREETQYF. Filled out from reference TRBV5-1 and TRBJ2-5, the complete variable domain reads KAGVTQTPRYLIKTRGQQVTLSCSPISGHRSVSWYQQTPGQGLQFLFEYFSETQRNKGNFPGRFSGRQFSNSRSEMNVSTLELGDSALYLCASSYREETQYFGPGTRLLVL.

On this clonotype: One end of the junction varies from germline; a read error may be responsible. The rearrangement links TRBV5-1 to TRBJ2-1, with 13 bases lining up with TRBD2. In germline, CDR1 is SGHRS, CDR2 YFSETQ. The CDR3 runs to 16 residues. The CDR3 protein is CARSSGLAGPYNEQFF. The CDR3 DNA follows: TGCGCCAGAAGCTCGGGACTAGCGGGACCCTACAATGAGCAGTTCTTC.

In this sample, this clonotype turned up many times. The chain employs TRBV20-1 and TRBJ2-3; TRBD2 matches at 10 bases. This CDR3 comprises 15 residues. Losses at the gene ends were 2 bases for V and 1 base for J; bases not matched to a gene: 3. The germline V gene has CDR1 DFQATT and CDR2 SNEGSKA (reference sequence). CDR3 DNA sequence: TGCAGTGCTAGAAGGCTAGCGGGAGGCACAGATACGCAGTATTTT. Its translation is CSARRLAGGTDTQYF.

This clonotype occurred many times. The rearrangement links TRBV30 to TRBJ2-5; no firm D call. Germline V gene lookup returns CDR1 GTSNPN and CDR2 SVGIG (reference sequence). Between the trimmed V and J ends, which lost 2 bases and 5 bases, there was a span of 12 bases. This CDR3 is built from 13 residues. The CDR3, as DNA: TGTGCCTGGAGTTTCCAGGTCCGGGAGACCCAGTACTTC. It yields the protein CAWSFQVRETQYF. Using reference TRBV30 and TRBJ2-5 for the parts outside the CDR3, the full variable domain is SQTIHQWPATLVQPVGSPLSLECTVEGTSNPNLYWYRQAAGRGLQLLFYSVGIGQISSEVPQNLSASRPQDRQFILSSKKLLLSDSGFYLCAWSFQVRETQYFGPGTRLLVL.

This clonotype was counted ten times or more. The chain uses TRBV28 and TRBJ2-5; D gene unclear. CDR3 size: 15 residues. The V end lost 3 bases, the J end lost 5 bases, and 16 bases lay between the germline ends. CDR1 and CDR2 (germline): MDHEN, SYDVKM. In DNA, the CDR3 is TGTGCCAGCAGTTTGGGTCAGGAAGGTGGGGAGACCCAGTACTTC. As protein: CASSLGQEGGETQYF.

This chain joins TRBV28 and TRBJ1-1, with TRBD1 matching over 7 bases. This CDR3 has 13 amino acids. Germline CDR1 reads MDHEN; CDR2 reads SYDVKM. After removal of 7 bases from V and 5 bases from J, the junction contained 7 bases not matched to a gene. The chain's CDR3 is CASMNRGRTEAFF. The CDR3 DNA is TGTGCCAGCATGAACAGGGGAAGGACTGAAGCTTTCTTT. The full variable domain, completed using reference TRBV28 and TRBJ1-1, is DVKVTQSSRYLVKRTGEKVFLECVQDMDHENMFWYRQDPGLGLRLIYFSYDVKMKEKGDIPEGYSVSREKKERFSLILESASTNQTSMYLCASMNRGRTEAFFGQGTRLTVV.

This clonotype showed up just a few times. This sequence joins TRBV5-1 and TRBJ2-1; the D is unclear. This CDR3 spans 15 amino acids. Germline V gene data show CDR1 as SGHRS and CDR2 as YFSETQ. Trimming cost V 0 bases and J 0 bases, with 7 bases left between them. CDR3: CASSLGLDSYNEQFF. The CDR3 nucleotides are TGCGCCAGCAGCTTGGGACTGGACTCCTACAATGAGCAGTTCTTC.

This clonotype was picked up many times. This chain connects TRBV3-1 to TRBJ1-1, with 7 bases identical to TRBD1. The CDR3 is made up of 19 amino acids. V trimming: 0 bases; J trimming: 2 bases; junction bases outside the gene matches: 15. Germline values: CDR1 LGHDT, CDR2 YNNKEL (reference sequence). CDR3 DNA: TGTGCCAGCAGCCAAGATAAGAGCAATAGACAGGGCCGAAACACTGAAGCTTTCTTT. This sequence encodes CASSQDKSNRQGRNTEAFF.

Many counts were recorded for this clonotype. The chain combines TRBV11-2 with TRBJ2-7; possible D gene TRBD1, 6 bases. Between the trimmed V and J ends, which lost 0 bases and 6 bases, there was a span of 9 bases. CDR3 length: 13 amino acids. Germline CDR1 and CDR2: SGHAT and FQNNGV. CDR3 sequence reads: CASSLEGAGEQYF. The CDR3 DNA is TGTGCCAGCAGCTTAGAGGGGGCGGGCGAGCAGTACTTC. Based on the CDR3 plus reference TRBV11-2 and TRBJ2-7, the full variable domain is EAGVAQSPRYKIIEKRQSVAFWCNPISGHATLYWYQQILGQGPKLLIQFQNNGVVDDSQLPKDRFSAERLKGVDSTLKIQPAKLEDSAVYLCASSLEGAGEQYFGPGTRLTVT.